The entry below describes one T cell receptor (beta chain). Its antigen is unknown. This sample was included in a study of T cell responses to AZD1222 COVID-19 vaccine. The CDR3 is made up of 16 amino acids. V was trimmed by 2 bases and J by 6 bases, leaving 18 bases between them. Germline CDR1 reads SGHTA; CDR2 reads FQGNSA. TCRdb's table, derived via immunoSEQ multiplex PCR, lists solely in-frame clones and lacks some. The table includes 120,000 or so clones, 90% detected once. Points from the study as a whole: Across spike, vaccine-associated CD4 TCRs were found, dominant at 160-218 and 743-854. Repertoires in all cases were sampled only once the peak T cell response had passed. Clonal diversity may have been underestimated in mostly white British donors. Per reports, nearly half of all spike-specific TCRs target regions that are unmutated in variants.

The source is an adult in good health. The sample here was peripheral blood, taken on day 0 of MenACWY control vaccination. The chain couples TRBV7-2 to TRBJ2-3; a weak D match, TRBD1 (5 bases). CDR3 residues: CASSLSGSSAGDTQYF. The DNA for the CDR3 is TGTGCCAGCAGCTTATCAGGGTCAAGCGCCGGGGATACGCAGTATTTT. The full variable domain, its missing parts supplied by reference TRBV7-2 and TRBJ2-3, is GAGVSQSPSNKVTEKGKDVELRCDPISGHTALYWYRQSLGQGLEFLIYFQGNSAPDKSGLPSDRFSAERTGGSVSTLTIQRTQQEDSAVYLCASSLSGSSAGDTQYFGPGTRLTVL.